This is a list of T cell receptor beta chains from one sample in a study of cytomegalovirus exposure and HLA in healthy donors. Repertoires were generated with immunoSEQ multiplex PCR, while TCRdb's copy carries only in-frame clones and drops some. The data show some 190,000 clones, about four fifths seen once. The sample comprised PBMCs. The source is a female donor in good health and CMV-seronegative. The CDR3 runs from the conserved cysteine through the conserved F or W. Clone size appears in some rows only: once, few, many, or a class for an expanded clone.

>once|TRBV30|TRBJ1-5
CAWGLRENQPQHF
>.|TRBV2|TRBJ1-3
CASSRDRLGGNTIYF
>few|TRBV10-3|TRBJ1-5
CAISDSDRGNQPQHF
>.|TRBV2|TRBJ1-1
CASSVHRENTEAFF
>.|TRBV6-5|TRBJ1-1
CASKAVRNTEAFF
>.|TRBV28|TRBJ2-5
CASSFRVPETQYF
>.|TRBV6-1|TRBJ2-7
CASSFRDSYEQYF
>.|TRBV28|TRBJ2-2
CASSLGTGGPGELFF
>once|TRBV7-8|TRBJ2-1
CASSSQQGRTHNEQFF
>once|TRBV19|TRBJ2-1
CASSIGLAGAPNSYNEQFF
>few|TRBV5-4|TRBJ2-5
CASSLGLAVQETQYF
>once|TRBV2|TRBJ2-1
CASSAHFDGVQFF
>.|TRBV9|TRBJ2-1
CASSTTTGYDNEQFF
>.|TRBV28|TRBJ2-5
CASSSYTGGERETQYF
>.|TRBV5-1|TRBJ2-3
CASSPTAGGSHTQYF
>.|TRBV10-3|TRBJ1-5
CAISEEAEYQPQHF
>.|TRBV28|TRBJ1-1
CASSPWTENTEAFF
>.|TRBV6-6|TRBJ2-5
CASSYSGGLETQYF
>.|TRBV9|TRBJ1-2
CASSETGVYGYTF
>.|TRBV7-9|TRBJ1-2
CASSLDRGVGYGYTF
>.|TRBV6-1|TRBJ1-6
CASSAYRSTDSPLHF
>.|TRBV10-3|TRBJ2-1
CAIRETSGSKEQFF
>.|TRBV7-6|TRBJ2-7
CASSLAGPSYEQYF
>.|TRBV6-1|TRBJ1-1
CASSADRNTEAFF
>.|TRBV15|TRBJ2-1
CATSRATLGTKNNEQFF
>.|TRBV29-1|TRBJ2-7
CSGQRGQGYEQYF
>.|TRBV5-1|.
CASTREWGGPYEQYF
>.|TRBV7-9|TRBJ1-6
CASSGAAGYNSPLHF
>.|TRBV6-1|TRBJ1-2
CASSEDEGAGYGYTF
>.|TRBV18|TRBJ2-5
CASSPLAGEETQYF
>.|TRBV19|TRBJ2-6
CASSRGGQGKIYSGANVLTF
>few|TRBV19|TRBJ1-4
CASSTGLSNEKLFF
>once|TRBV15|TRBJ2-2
CATSRQRRGNTGELFF
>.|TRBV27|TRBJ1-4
CASSLLARGEKLFF
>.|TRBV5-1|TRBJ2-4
CASSLVYRGSAKNIQYF
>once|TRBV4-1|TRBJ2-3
CASSQGSFPDTQYF
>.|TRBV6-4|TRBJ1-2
CASPEPDGYTF
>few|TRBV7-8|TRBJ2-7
CASSQRTGGDEQYF
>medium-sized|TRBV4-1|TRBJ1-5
CASSQTIQGNQPQHF
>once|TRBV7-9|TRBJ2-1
CASSSYGGPYNEQFF
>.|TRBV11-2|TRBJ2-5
CASSGHGDRRRETQYF
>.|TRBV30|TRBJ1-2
CAWVRGRDYGYTF
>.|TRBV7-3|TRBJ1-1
CASSLQGNTEAFF
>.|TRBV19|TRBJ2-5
CASSLTHQETQYF
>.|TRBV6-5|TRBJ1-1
CASSYSQGSTEAFF
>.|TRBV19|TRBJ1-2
CASSSKPGQRGYGYTF
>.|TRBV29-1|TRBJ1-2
CSVRENGYTF
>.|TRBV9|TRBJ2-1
CASSAPADHNEQFF